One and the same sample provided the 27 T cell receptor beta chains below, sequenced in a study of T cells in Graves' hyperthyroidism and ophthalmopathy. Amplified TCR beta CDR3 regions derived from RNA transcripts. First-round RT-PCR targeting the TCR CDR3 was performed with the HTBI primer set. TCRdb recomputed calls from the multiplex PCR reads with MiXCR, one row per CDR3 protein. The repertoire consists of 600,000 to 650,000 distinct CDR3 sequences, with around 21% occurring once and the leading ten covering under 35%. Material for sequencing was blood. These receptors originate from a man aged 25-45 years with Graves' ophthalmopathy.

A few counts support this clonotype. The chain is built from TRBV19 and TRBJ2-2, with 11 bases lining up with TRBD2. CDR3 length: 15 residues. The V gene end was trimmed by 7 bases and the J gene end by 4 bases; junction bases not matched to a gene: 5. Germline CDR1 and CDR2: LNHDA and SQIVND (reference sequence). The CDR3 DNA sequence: TGTGCCAGTAACCTAGCGGGAGGTGGCACCGGGGAGCTGTTTTTT. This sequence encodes CASNLAGGGTGELFF.

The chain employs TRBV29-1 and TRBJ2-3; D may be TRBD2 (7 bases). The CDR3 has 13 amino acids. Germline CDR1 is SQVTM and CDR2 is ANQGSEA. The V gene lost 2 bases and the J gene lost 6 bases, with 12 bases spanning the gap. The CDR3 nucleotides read TGCAGCGTTGAACTACAGGGAGGGGATACGCAGTATTTT. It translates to CSVELQGGDTQYF.

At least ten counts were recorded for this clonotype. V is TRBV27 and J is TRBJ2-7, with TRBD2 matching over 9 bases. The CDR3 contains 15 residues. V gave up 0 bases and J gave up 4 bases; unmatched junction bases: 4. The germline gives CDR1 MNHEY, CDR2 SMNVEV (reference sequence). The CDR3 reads CASSLSPAGGYEQYF. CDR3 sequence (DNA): TGTGCCAGCAGTTTATCTCCAGCGGGGGGATACGAGCAGTACTTC.

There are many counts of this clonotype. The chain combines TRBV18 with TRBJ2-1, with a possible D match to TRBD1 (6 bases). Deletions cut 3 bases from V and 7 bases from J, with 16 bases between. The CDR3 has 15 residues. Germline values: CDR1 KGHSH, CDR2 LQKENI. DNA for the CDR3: TGTGCCAGCTCACCGCCCCGGGGACAAGGGAATGAGCAGTTCTTC. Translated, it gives CASSPPRGQGNEQFF.

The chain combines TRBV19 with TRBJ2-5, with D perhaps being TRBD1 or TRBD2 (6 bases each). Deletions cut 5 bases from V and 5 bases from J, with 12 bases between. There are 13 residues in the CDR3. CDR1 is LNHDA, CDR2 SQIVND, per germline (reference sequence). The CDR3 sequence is CASSRGQAETQYF. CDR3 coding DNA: TGTGCCAGTAGTCGGGGGCAGGCGGAGACCCAGTACTTC.

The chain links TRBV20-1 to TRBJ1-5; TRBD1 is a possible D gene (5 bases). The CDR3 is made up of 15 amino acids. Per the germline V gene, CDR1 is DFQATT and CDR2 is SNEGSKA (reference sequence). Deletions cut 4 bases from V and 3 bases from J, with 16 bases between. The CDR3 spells CSATRDGTYNQPQHF. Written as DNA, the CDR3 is TGCAGTGCTACCCGGGACGGAACATACAATCAGCCCCAGCATTTT.

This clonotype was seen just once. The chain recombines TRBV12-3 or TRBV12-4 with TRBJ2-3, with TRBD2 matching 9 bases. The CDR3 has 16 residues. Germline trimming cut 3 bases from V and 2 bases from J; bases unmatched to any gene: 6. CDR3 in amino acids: CASSLTGTSYTDTQYF. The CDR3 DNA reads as TGTGCCAGCAGTTTGACCGGGACTAGCTACACAGATACGCAGTATTTT.

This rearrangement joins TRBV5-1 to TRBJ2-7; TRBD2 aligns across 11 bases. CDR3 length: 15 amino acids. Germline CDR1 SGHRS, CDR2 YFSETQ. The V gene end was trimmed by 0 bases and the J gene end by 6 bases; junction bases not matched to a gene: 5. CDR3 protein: CASSLVAGGRSEQYF. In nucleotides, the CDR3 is TGCGCCAGCAGCTTGGTAGCGGGAGGGCGCAGCGAGCAGTACTTC.

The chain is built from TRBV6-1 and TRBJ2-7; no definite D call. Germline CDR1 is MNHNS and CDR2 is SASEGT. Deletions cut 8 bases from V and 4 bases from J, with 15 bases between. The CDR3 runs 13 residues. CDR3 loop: CASCPSSFYEQYF. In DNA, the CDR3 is TGTGCCAGCTGCCCCAGTAGCTTTTACGAGCAGTACTTC.

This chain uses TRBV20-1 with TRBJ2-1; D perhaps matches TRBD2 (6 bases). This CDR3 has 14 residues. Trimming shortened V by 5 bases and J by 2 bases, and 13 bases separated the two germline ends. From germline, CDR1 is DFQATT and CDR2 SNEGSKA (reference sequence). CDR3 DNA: TGCAGTGCTTGGTCGGGAGAGGCCTACAATGAGCAGTTCTTC. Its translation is CSAWSGEAYNEQFF.

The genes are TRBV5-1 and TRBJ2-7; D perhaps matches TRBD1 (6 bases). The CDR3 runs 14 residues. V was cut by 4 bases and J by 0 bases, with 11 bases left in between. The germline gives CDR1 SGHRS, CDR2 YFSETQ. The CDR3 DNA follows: TGCGCCAGCAGCCGGGACACCCCCTCCTACGAGCAGTACTTC. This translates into CASSRDTPSYEQYF. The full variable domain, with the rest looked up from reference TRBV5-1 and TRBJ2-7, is KAGVTQTPRYLIKTRGQQVTLSCSPISGHRSVSWYQQTPGQGLQFLFEYFSETQRNKGNFPGRFSGRQFSNSRSEMNVSTLELGDSALYLCASSRDTPSYEQYFGPGTRLTVT.

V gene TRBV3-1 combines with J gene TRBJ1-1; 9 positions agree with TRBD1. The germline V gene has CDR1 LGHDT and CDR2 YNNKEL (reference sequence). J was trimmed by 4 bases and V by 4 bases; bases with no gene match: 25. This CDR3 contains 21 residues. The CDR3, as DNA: TGTGCCAGCAGCCCCTCCGGATACCCGGCCCGGGACAGGGAATGTTGCACTGAAGCTTTCTTT. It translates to CASSPSGYPARDRECCTEAFF.

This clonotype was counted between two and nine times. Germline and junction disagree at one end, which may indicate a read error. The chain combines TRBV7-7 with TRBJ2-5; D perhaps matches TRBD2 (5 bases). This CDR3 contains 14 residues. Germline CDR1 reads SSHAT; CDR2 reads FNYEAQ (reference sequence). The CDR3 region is CASSLYQEEETQYF. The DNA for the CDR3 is TGTGCTAGCAGCTTGTACCAGGAGGAGGAGACCCAGTACTTC. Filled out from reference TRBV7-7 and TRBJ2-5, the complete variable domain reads GAGVSQSPRYKVTKRGQDVTLRCDPISSHATLYWYQQALGQGPEFLTYFNYEAQPDKSGLPSDRFSAERPEGSISTLTIQRTEQRDSAMYRCASSLYQEEETQYFGPGTRLLVL.

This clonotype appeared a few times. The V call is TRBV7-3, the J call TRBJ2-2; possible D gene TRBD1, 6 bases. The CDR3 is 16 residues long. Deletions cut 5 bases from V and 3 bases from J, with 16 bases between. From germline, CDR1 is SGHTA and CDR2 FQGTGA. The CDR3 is CASSQTGLMDTGELFF. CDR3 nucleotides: TGTGCCAGCAGCCAAACAGGGTTGATGGACACCGGGGAGCTGTTTTTT.

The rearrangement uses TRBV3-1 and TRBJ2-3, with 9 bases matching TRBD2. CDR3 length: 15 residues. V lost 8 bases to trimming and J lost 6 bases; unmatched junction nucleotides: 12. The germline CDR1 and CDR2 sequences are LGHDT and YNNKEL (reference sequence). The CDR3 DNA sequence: TGTGCCAGCGAAGATACTAGCGGGCCTACTGATACGCAGTATTTT. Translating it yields CASEDTSGPTDTQYF.

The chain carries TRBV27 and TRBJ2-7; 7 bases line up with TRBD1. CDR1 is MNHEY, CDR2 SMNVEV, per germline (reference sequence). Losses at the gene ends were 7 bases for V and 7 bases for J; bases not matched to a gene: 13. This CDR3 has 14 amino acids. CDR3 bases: TGTGCCAGCAATAACCTGGGACAGTCTTATGAGCAGTACTTC. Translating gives CASNNLGQSYEQYF.

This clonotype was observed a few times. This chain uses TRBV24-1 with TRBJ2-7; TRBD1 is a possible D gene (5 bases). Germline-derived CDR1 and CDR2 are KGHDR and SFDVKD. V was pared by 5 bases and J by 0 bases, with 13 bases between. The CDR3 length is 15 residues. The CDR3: CATSAGRTHSYEQYF. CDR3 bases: TGTGCCACCAGTGCAGGGCGGACACACTCCTACGAGCAGTACTTC.

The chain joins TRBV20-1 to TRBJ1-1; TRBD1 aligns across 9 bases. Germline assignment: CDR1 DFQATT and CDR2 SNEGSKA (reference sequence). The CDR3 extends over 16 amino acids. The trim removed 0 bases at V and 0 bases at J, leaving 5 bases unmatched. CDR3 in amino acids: CSARDERTGVNTEAFF. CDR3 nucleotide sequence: TGCAGTGCTAGAGATGAAAGGACAGGGGTGAACACTGAAGCTTTCTTT.

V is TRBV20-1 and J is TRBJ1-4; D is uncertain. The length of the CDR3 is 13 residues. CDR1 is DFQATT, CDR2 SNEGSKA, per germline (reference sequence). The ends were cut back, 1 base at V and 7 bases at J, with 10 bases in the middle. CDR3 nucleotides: TGCAGTGCTAGAGTCCCAGGTGGTGAAAAACTGTTTTTT. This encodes CSARVPGGEKLFF.

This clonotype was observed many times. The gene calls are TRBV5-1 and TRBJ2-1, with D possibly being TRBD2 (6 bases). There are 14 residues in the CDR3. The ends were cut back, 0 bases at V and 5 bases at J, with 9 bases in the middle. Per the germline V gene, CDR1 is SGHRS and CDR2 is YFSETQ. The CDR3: CASSLGGTHNEQFF. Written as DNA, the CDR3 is TGCGCCAGCAGCTTGGGGGGGACTCACAATGAGCAGTTCTTC.

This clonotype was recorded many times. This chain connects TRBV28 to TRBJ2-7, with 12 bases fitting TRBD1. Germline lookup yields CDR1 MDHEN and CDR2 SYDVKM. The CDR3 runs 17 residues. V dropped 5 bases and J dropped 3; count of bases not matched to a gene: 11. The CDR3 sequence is CASSPNPGTGGGYEQYF. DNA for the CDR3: TGTGCCAGCAGTCCTAACCCCGGGACAGGGGGCGGCTACGAGCAGTACTTC.

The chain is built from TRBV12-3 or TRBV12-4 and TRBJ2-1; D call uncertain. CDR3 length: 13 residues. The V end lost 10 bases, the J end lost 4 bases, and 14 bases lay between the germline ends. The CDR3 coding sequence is TGTGCCACCACGGTGGCGGCTTACAATGAGCAGTTCTTC. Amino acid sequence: CATTVAAYNEQFF.

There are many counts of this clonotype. The DNA of the CDR3 is TGTGCCAGCAGCCAAGGACAGACCTATGGCTACACCTTC. Protein sequence: CASSQGQTYGYTF. The V and J genes are TRBV14 and TRBJ1-2; D may be TRBD1 (5 bases). Per germline, CDR1 SGHDN and CDR2 FVKESK. V was trimmed by 1 base and J by 4 bases, leaving 7 bases between them. This CDR3 region has 13 residues.

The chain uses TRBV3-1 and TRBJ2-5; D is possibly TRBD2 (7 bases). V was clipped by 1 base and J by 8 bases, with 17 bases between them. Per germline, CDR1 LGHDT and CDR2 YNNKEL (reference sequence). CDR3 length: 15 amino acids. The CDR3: CASSQGARGGDTQYF. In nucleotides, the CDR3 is TGTGCCAGCAGCCAAGGGGCCAGGGGAGGGGATACCCAGTACTTC.

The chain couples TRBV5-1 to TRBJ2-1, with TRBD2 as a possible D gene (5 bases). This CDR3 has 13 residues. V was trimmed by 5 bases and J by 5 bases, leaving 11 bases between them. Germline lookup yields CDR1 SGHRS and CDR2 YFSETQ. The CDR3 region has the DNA TGCGCCAGCAGACTAAGCGGTAACAATGAGCAGTTCTTC. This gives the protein CASRLSGNNEQFF.

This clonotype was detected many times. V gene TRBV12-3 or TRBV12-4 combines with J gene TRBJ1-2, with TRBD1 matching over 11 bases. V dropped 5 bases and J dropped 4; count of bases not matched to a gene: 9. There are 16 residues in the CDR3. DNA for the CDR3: TGTGCCAGCAGTATGGGGACAGGGGGTTACGTCTATGGCTACACCTTC. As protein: CASSMGTGGYVYGYTF.

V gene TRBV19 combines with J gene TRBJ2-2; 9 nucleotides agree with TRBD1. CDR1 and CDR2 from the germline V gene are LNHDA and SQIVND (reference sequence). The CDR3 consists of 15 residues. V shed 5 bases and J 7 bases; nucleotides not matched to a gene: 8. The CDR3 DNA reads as TGTGCCAGTAGTTCGAACAGGGGGCCGGTCGGGGAGCTGTTTTTT. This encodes CASSSNRGPVGELFF.